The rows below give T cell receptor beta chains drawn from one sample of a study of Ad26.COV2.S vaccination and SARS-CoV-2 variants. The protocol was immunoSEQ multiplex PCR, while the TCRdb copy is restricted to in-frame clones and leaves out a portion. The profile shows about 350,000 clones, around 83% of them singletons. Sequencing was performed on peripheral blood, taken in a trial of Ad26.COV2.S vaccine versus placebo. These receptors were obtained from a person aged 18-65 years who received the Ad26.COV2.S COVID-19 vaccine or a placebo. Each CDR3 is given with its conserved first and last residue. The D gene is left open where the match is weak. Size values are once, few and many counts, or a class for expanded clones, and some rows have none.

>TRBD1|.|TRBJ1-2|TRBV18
TGTGCCAGCTCACCGGGACAGGACTCCTATGGCTACACCTTC
CASSPGQDSYGYTF
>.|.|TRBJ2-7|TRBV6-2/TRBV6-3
TGTGCCAGCAGCCTCCCCGACAAAGCCTACGAGCAGTACTTC
CASSLPDKAYEQYF
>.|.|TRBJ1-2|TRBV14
TGTGCCAGCAGCCAAGTAAGGGGTTACAGCTATGGCTACACCTTC
CASSQVRGYSYGYTF
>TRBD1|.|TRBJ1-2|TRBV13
TGTGCCAGCAGCCCGGGACAGGGGGATGATGGCTACACCTTC
CASSPGQGDDGYTF
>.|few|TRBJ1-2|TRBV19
TGTGCCAGACCACAGCCAGGACTCTATGGCTACACCTTC
CARPQPGLYGYTF
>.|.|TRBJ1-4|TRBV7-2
TGTGCCAGCAGCCCGGGCGGGGGATGGGAAAAACTGTTTTTT
CASSPGGGWEKLFF
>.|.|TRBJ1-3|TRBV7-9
TGTGCCAGCAGCTTAGTCCAGCTACCCTCTGGAAACACCATATATTTT
CASSLVQLPSGNTIYF
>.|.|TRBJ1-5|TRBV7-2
TGTGCCAGCAGCACCCAAGGCCTGCTCCAGCATTTT
CASSTQGLLQHF
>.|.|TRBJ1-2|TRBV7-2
TGTGCCAGCAGCTCCCACCGCCAAAAAAGGCCGGGGGATGGCTACACCTTC
CASSSHRQKRPGDGYTF
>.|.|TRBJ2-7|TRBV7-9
TGTGCCAGCAGCCGTCGGGAAACCTACGAGCAGTACTTC
CASSRRETYEQYF
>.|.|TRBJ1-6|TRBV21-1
TGTGCCAGCATAAACCGACAGAATTCACCCCTCCACTTT
CASINRQNSPLHF
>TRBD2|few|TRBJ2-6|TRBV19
TGTGCCAGCCTCCCCTGGACTAGCGGGAGGCCCAACCCATCTGGGGCCAACGTCCTGACTTTC
CASLPWTSGRPNPSGANVLTF
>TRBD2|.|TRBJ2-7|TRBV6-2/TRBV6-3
TGTGCCAGCAGTTTACCTAGCGGGAACTACTACTACGAGCAGTACTTC
CASSLPSGNYYYEQYF
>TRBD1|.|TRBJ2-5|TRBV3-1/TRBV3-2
TGTGCCAGCAGCCCTACCCTGGACAGGGGAGAGACCCAGTACTTC
CASSPTLDRGETQYF
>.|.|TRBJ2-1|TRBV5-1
TGCGCCAGCAGATTCGTTGAAGGGTCCTATGAGCAGTTCTTC
CASRFVEGSYEQFF
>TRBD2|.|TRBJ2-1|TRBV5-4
TGTGCCAGCAGCCGGGGGCGGGAGGGGGGCAATGAGCAGTTCTTC
CASSRGREGGNEQFF
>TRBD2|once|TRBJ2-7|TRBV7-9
TGTGCCAGCAGCTTGGGACTAGCGGGGGGTGCCTACGAGCAGTACTTC
CASSLGLAGGAYEQYF
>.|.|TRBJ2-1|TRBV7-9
TGTGCCAGCAGCTTAGTATTAGGACCCGATGAGCAGTTCTTC
CASSLVLGPDEQFF
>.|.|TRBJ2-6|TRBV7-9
TGTGCCAGCAGCTTAGGAGAGGGGAACTCTGGGGCCAACGTCCTGACTTTC
CASSLGEGNSGANVLTF
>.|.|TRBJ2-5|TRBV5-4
TGTGCCAGCAGCCCGTCCGATTGGGAAGAGACCCAGTACTTC
CASSPSDWEETQYF
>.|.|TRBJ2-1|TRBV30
TGTGCCTGGAGTGACCGGGAAACGTACAATGAGCAGTTCTTC
CAWSDRETYNEQFF
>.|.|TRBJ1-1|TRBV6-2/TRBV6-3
TGTGCCAGCAGTCTTGCCGGGACCCGTCACACTGAAGCTTTCTTT
CASSLAGTRHTEAFF
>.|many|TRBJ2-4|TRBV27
TGTGCCAGCAGGACATTAGCGGTAGCCAAAAACATTCAGTACTTC
CASRTLAVAKNIQYF
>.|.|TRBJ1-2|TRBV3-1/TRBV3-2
TGTGCCAGCAGCCATTTAAACATTAACTCGCGACTCTATGGCTACACCTTC
CASSHLNINSRLYGYTF
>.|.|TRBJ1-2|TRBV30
TGTGCCTGGAGTGCCGGTAGCGGGTTGCGGGGCTACACCTTC
CAWSAGSGLRGYTF
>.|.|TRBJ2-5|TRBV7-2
TGTGCCAGCAGCTTAATATCTATAGCCGCAGCCTCCCAAGAGACCCAGTACTTC
CASSLISIAAASQETQYF